The table lists the clone carrying this T cell receptor beta chain with a few counts. Its antigen is unknown. The source of the sample is a study of cytomegalovirus exposure and HLA in healthy donors. Researchers ran the PCR with 60 Vbeta and 13 Jbeta primers. Libraries were prepared by immunoSEQ multiplex PCR; TCRdb keeps only in-frame clonotypes and omits some of them. The table shows around 190,000 clones, with roughly 82% occurring only once. The CDR3 spans 14 residues. With 6 bases clipped from V and 6 bases from J, the junction kept 8 bases outside the gene matches. CDR1 is SQVTM and CDR2 is ANQGSEA in the germline V gene. Whole-study findings and limits: Trimming of TCR beta V- and J-genes showed a link, identified in a later analysis, to a missense DCLRE1C variant.

This clonotype was obtained from a woman aged 45-59 years in good health and CMV-seronegative. The rearrangement uses TRBV29-1 and TRBJ1-6; 7 bases line up with TRBD1. The sequenced sample was PBMCs. Here the CDR3 DNA reads TGCAGCGTCAGAATGACAGGGATTAATTCACCCCTCCACTTT. The encoded protein is CSVRMTGINSPLHF.